The 13 T cell receptor beta chains listed next were all sequenced from one sample in a study of blood T cell repertoires in COVID-19. The protocol was immunoSEQ multiplex PCR, while the TCRdb copy is restricted to in-frame clones and leaves out a portion. Of 220,000 or so clones listed, around 80% are singletons. The specimen was peripheral blood. Receptors originate from a woman of 80 years or more with acute or convalescent COVID-19.

In this sample, this clone turned up many times. This sequence joins TRBV15 and TRBJ2-5, with 11 bases matching TRBD2. Germline V gene sequence: CDR1 LNHNV, CDR2 YYDKDF (reference sequence). The CDR3 sequence is 14 residues long. Unmatched junction bases numbered 4, after V lost 1 base and J lost 9 bases. For the CDR3, the DNA is TGTGCCACCAGCAGAGGGGGTAGCGGGAGGGCCCAGTACTTC. The encoded protein is CATSRGGSGRAQYF.

This sequence joins TRBV9 and TRBJ1-6, with TRBD1 matching over 8 bases. The CDR3 runs to 15 residues. The germline gives CDR1 SGDLS, CDR2 YYNGEE. The ends lost 0 bases at V and 7 bases at J; junction bases unmatched: 3. CDR3 region: CASSVGQGLNSPLHF. CDR3 nucleotides: TGTGCCAGCAGCGTAGGACAGGGGCTGAATTCACCCCTCCACTTT.

This chain uses TRBV9 with TRBJ2-5, with D possibly TRBD2 on 6 matching bases. Trimming shortened V by 3 bases and J by 5 bases, and 20 bases separated the two germline ends. CDR1 is SGDLS, CDR2 YYNGEE, per germline. CDR3 length: 16 residues. CDR3: CASSGGSGTLRETQYF. The CDR3, as DNA: TGTGCCAGCAGCGGAGGATCTGGGACTTTAAGGGAGACCCAGTACTTC.

J is TRBJ1-1 and V is TRBV18; TRBD1 matches at 8 bases. From germline, CDR1 is KGHSH and CDR2 LQKENI. V trimming: 6 bases; J trimming: 5 bases; junction bases outside the gene matches: 8. There are 14 residues in the CDR3. Here the CDR3 DNA reads TGTGCCAGCTCGCTCCTACAGGGGGAAACTGAAGCTTTCTTT. Translation gives CASSLLQGETEAFF.

The chain uses TRBV4-2 and TRBJ1-3; D unresolved. This CDR3 is 15 amino acids long. Germline V gene sequence: CDR1 LGHNA, CDR2 YNFKEQ. V was cut by 2 bases and J by 0 bases, with 8 bases left in between. CDR3 sequence reads: CASSQPLSSGNTIYF. CDR3 in DNA: TGTGCCAGCAGCCAACCACTTAGCTCTGGAAACACCATATATTTT.

This clone showed up many times. The chain has TRBV5-1 and TRBJ2-1, with 15 bases that match TRBD2. V lost 1 base and J lost 3; bases outside the gene matches: 5. The germline V gene has CDR1 SGHRS and CDR2 YFSETQ. There are 18 residues in the CDR3. The CDR3, as DNA: TGCGCCAGCAGCTTGAGGACTAGCGGGGGGGCAGGCTACAATGAGCAGTTCTTC. It encodes CASSLRTSGGAGYNEQFF.

In its sample, this clone was seen once. The chain is built from TRBV28 and TRBJ2-1, with no clear D. Trimming cost V 2 bases and J 7 bases, with 6 bases left between them. CDR1 and CDR2 from the germline V gene are MDHEN and SYDVKM. This CDR3 is built from 12 residues. The DNA for the CDR3 is TGTGCCAGCAGTTTAGTCCGGAATGAGCAGTTCTTC. Encoded protein: CASSLVRNEQFF.

The chain joins TRBV9 to TRBJ1-1, with 8 bases aligning to TRBD1. From germline, CDR1 is SGDLS and CDR2 YYNGEE. The CDR3 has 14 amino acids. V shed 3 bases, J shed 7 bases, and the junction held 8 bases outside the gene matches. The CDR3: CASSAWQGAGEAFF. The CDR3 nucleotides are TGTGCCAGCAGCGCGTGGCAGGGGGCAGGTGAAGCTTTCTTT.

This sequence joins TRBV7-6 and TRBJ2-3; 9 bases match TRBD2. The CDR3 covers 16 residues. Germline CDR1 is SGHVS and CDR2 is FNYEAQ. Unmatched junction bases numbered 3, after V lost 2 bases and J lost 0 bases. The CDR3 DNA follows: TGTGCCAGCAGCTTAAGGCGGGGGGGCAGCACAGATACGCAGTATTTT. Protein sequence: CASSLRRGGSTDTQYF.

At least ten counts were recorded for this clone. The DNA for the CDR3 is TGTGCCACTACGGGACTGGACTCCTACGAGCAGTACTTC. This sequence encodes CATTGLDSYEQYF. The genes are TRBV2 and TRBJ2-7; weak D call: TRBD2 (6 bases). V was trimmed by 10 bases and J by 0 bases, leaving 13 bases between them. Germline-derived CDR1 and CDR2 are SNHLY and FYNNEI. The length of the CDR3 is 13 residues.

The chain combines TRBV20-1 with TRBJ2-1; 8 nucleotides agree with TRBD2. Germline CDR1 DFQATT, CDR2 SNEGSKA (reference sequence). V lost 3 bases, J lost 5 bases, and 12 bases stayed unmatched. This CDR3 has 16 amino acids. The CDR3 is CSASPIREGRNNEQFF. In nucleotides, the CDR3 is TGCAGTGCTAGTCCTATACGGGAGGGCCGAAACAATGAGCAGTTCTTC.

This clone has only a few counts. V and J are TRBV7-2 and TRBJ1-1, with TRBD1 as a possible D gene (5 bases). V was pared by 7 bases and J by 4 bases, with 19 bases between. The CDR3 spans 15 residues. In germline, CDR1 is SGHTA, CDR2 FQGNSA. The CDR3 spells CASTLDRGVGTEAFF. The CDR3 nucleotides read TGTGCCAGCACCCTAGATCGGGGGGTAGGCACTGAAGCTTTCTTT.

CDR3 in amino acids: CASTRTGDLNTEAFF. Written as DNA, the CDR3 is TGTGCCAGCACCAGAACAGGGGACTTGAACACTGAAGCTTTCTTT. The genes are TRBV6-5 and TRBJ1-1, with 7 bases matching TRBD1. The germline V gene encodes CDR1 MNHEY and CDR2 SVGAGI. The CDR3 runs to 15 residues. Unmatched junction bases numbered 8, after V lost 7 bases and J lost 0 bases.